The T cell receptor beta chain described here comes from a study of blood T cell repertoires in COVID-19 (dated by TCRdb to the early 2020s). For context, the study as a whole: The collaborator samples originated in the United States, Italy and Spain and spanned the acute and convalescent phases of COVID-19. The prospective study material was composed of cDNA or gDNA derived from T cells, B-cell-depleted T cells, or PBMCs. The repertoires were released in a freely available public database meant as a resource for research on the immune response to SARS-CoV-2. Subjects who had been exposed to COVID-19, were actively infected with it, or had recovered from it provided the deeply sampled blood TCRbeta repertoires that made up the dataset. A de-identified subject ID, COVID-19 status, age in years and sex were almost always included in the sample metadata. Where HLA class I and class II types were available, the types were taken from metadata supplied by the sample provider, not from assay-based typing. Samples were obtained from the ongoing ImmuneRACE study (first 160 participants) and from some 1,300 subjects provided by 6 global collaborators.

The collaborating institutions used their own protocols to collect whole blood in K2EDTA tubes. Collaborator samples were shipped for TCRbeta analysis as frozen whole blood, isolated PBMCs, or DNA extracted from either sample type. The immunoSEQ Assay, a bias-controlled multiplex PCR, was used to amplify TCRbeta CDR3 regions from genomic DNA. In the original analysis: The number of nucleated cells in each sample was estimated by amplification of reference gene primers within the assay. To quantify the absolute abundance of each unique TCRbeta CDR3 rearrangement, sequence reads were collapsed and filtered. For each sample, productive Simpson clonality was calculated as the square root of Simpson's diversity index over productive rearrangements. The clones in this table, taken by TCRdb from immuneACCESS, are in-frame only. Not every clone is retained; where verified, under half of the shortfall comes from an unresolved V gene, and the cause of the rest is unknown. V and J calls and clone size are copied from that table; D and trimming were computed from the DNA. This sample holds 150,000 to 200,000 clones; 70% to 90% were observed only once. The top ten clones comprise roughly 8.2% of the sample.

Points the paper makes about the study in general: Clinical and demographic metadata were provided uncurated, with the amount varying by source and participant.

With respect to this clone: Its antigen has not been determined. The record has no base qualities; no much larger clone is one base away.

This clonotype was obtained from a man aged 60 to 69 with acute or convalescent COVID-19. Sequencing was done on a sample of peripheral blood.

In nucleotides, the sequence is TGTGCCAGCTCCGACTCCCCTAATCAGCCCCAGCATTTT. Its product reads: CASSDSPNQPQHF. The chain is made from TRBV18 and TRBJ1-5, with the D gene not confidently named. Spanning cysteine to phenylalanine, the CDR3 consists of 13 amino acids. The retained sequence is limited to the CDR3, 39 bases, with the frame set at the first base. The germline V gene specifies KGHSH as CDR1 and LQKENI as CDR2. V lost 6 bases and J lost 4 bases; the stretch between them is 10 bases long.